This passage covers 17 T cell receptor beta chains from one sample sequenced in a study of T cell responses to AZD1222 COVID-19 vaccine. Produced via immunoSEQ multiplex PCR; TCRdb's table is partial and in-frame only. Here the sample spans approximately 100,000 clones, around 94% being singletons. The material was peripheral blood, obtained on day 0 of AZD1222 vaccination. The receptors here all came from an adult in good health.

This chain joins TRBV7-8 and TRBJ1-5, with TRBD1 identical over 7 bases. CDR1 and CDR2 (germline): SGHVS, FQNEAQ. The CDR3 is made up of 15 amino acids. With V trimmed by 4 bases and J by 6 bases, 9 bases remained unmatched. The CDR3 DNA reads as TGTGCCAGCAGCTCACAGGGGACGCTGGGTCAGCCCCAGCATTTT. The encoded protein is CASSSQGTLGQPQHF.

Notes on this clone: The junction departs from germline at one end; a sequencing error may be responsible. This sequence joins TRBV6-5 and TRBJ2-7, with D perhaps being TRBD1 or TRBD2 (5 bases each). There are 13 residues in the CDR3. Germline V CDR1 and CDR2: MNHEY, SVGAGI. CDR3 sequence (DNA): TGTGCTAGCAAGAGGGACGAATCGTACGAGCAGTACTTC. This sequence encodes CASKRDESYEQYF.

The J gene is TRBJ1-2, the V gene TRBV12-3 or TRBV12-4; D may be TRBD1 (6 bases). V lost 6 bases to trimming and J lost 4 bases, with 12 bases between them. The CDR3 totals 13 residues. The chain's CDR3 is CASSPGHAYGYTF. The CDR3 bases are TGTGCCAGCAGCCCGGGACACGCCTATGGCTACACCTTC.

The CDR3: CASRKGQGDGYTF. The CDR3 DNA sequence: TGCGCCAGCAGGAAGGGACAGGGAGATGGCTACACCTTC. The V and J genes are TRBV5-1 and TRBJ1-2; TRBD1 matches 9 bases. The CDR3 is 13 amino acids. Per the germline V gene, CDR1 is SGHRS and CDR2 is YFSETQ. V trimming: 5 bases; J trimming: 6 bases; junction bases outside the gene matches: 5. Full variable domain (outside the CDR3, taken from reference TRBV5-1 and TRBJ1-2): KAGVTQTPRYLIKTRGQQVTLSCSPISGHRSVSWYQQTPGQGLQFLFEYFSETQRNKGNFPGRFSGRQFSNSRSEMNVSTLELGDSALYLCASRKGQGDGYTFGSGTRLTVV.

The V gene is TRBV28, the J gene TRBJ1-1, with D possibly matching TRBD1 (6 bases). Germline V gives CDR1 MDHEN, CDR2 SYDVKM. This CDR3 is built from 14 residues. V shed 2 bases and J shed 11 bases, with 18 bases lying between them. For the CDR3, the DNA is TGTGCCAGCAGTTTACCCTCAGGGGCCTTCTTTGCTTTCTTT. Translated, it gives CASSLPSGAFFAFF.

The genes are TRBV9 and TRBJ2-5, with D unclear. Germline assignment: CDR1 SGDLS and CDR2 YYNGEE. V was trimmed by 0 bases and J by 1 base, leaving 7 bases between them. The CDR3 spans 14 residues. The CDR3 sequence: CASSVDNLQETQYF. CDR3 nucleotides: TGTGCCAGCAGCGTAGATAACCTCCAAGAGACCCAGTACTTC.

The chain couples TRBV5-4 to TRBJ2-7; no clear D gene. CDR3 length: 13 amino acids. The germline V gene encodes CDR1 SGHNT and CDR2 YYREEE (reference sequence). Between the trimmed V and J ends, which lost 0 bases and 4 bases, there was a span of 8 bases. In nucleotides, the CDR3 is TGTGCCAGCAGCTTGGGTTTAGGGTACGAGCAGTACTTC. It codes for CASSLGLGYEQYF.

V usage is TRBV5-6 and J usage is TRBJ1-1; D remains unclear. Trimming stripped 3 bases from V and 0 bases from J, with 6 bases between. Germline V CDR1 and CDR2: SGHDT, YYEEEE. This CDR3 comprises 13 residues. The CDR3 bases are TGTGCCAGCAGCTCGGTCCTGAACACTGAAGCTTTCTTT. Its translation: CASSSVLNTEAFF.

The V call is TRBV5-5, the J call TRBJ1-2, with D maybe TRBD1 (6 bases). Between the trimmed V and J ends, which lost 0 bases and 2 bases, there was a span of 14 bases. Germline loops: CDR1 SGHKS, CDR2 YYEKEE (reference sequence). The CDR3 has 16 amino acids. CDR3 DNA: TGTGCCAGCAGCTTGGAAGGGGACAATAGGAACTATGGCTACACCTTC. This codes for CASSLEGDNRNYGYTF.

The J gene is TRBJ2-7, the V gene TRBV4-3; perhaps TRBD1 as D (5 bases). Trimming cost V 1 base and J 0 bases, with 10 bases left between them. Per germline, CDR1 LGHNA and CDR2 YSLEER. This CDR3 has 15 residues. The chain's CDR3 is CASSQGPGSSYEQYF. For the CDR3, the DNA is TGCGCCAGCAGCCAAGGGCCAGGGTCCTCCTACGAGCAGTACTTC.

The chain couples TRBV2 to TRBJ2-1, with 9 bases that match TRBD2. The CDR3 sequence is 18 residues long. Per the germline V gene, CDR1 is SNHLY and CDR2 is FYNNEI. The V gene end was trimmed by 9 bases and the J gene end by 0 bases; junction bases not matched to a gene: 15. This CDR3 is CASLSPLAGFSSYNEQFF. The CDR3 DNA reads TGTGCCAGTTTGTCTCCGCTAGCGGGGTTCAGCTCCTACAATGAGCAGTTCTTC.

The genes are TRBV6-5 and TRBJ1-1; 7 nucleotides agree with TRBD1. The CDR3 covers 14 residues. Germline CDR1 reads MNHEY; CDR2 reads SVGAGI. The J segment lost 0 bases and the V segment lost 6 bases, leaving 4 bases of the junction unmatched. The CDR3: CASRWGQLNTEAFF. CDR3 bases: TGTGCCAGCAGATGGGGACAGCTGAACACTGAAGCTTTCTTT.

The chain has TRBV28 and TRBJ1-1; D is perhaps TRBD1 (5 bases). This CDR3 is 17 amino acids long. The germline V and J ends were trimmed by 7 bases and 0 bases, with 21 bases remaining between them. Germline CDR1 and CDR2: MDHEN and SYDVKM. The CDR3 nucleotides read TGTGCCAGCAATCCCGACCCGATGGGGCGCATGAACACTGAAGCTTTCTTT. Protein sequence: CASNPDPMGRMNTEAFF.

The chain has TRBV29-1 and TRBJ1-1, with D perhaps matching TRBD1 (5 bases). The CDR3 is made up of 16 amino acids. Trimming pared 3 bases from V and 1 base from J, leaving 18 bases between. The germline V gene has CDR1 SQVTM and CDR2 ANQGSEA. The CDR3 bases are TGCAGCGTTGAGGCTCCGACCGGGACGGAGAACACTGAAGCTTTCTTT. Protein sequence: CSVEAPTGTENTEAFF.

This clone was seen a handful of times. J is TRBJ1-5 and V is TRBV6-2 or TRBV6-3; maybe TRBD1 (5 bases). V lost 6 bases and J lost 7, with 10 bases in between. The germline CDR1 and CDR2 sequences are MNHEY and SVGEGT. The CDR3 spans 12 residues. The CDR3 here is CASSGGGQPQHF. DNA for the CDR3: TGTGCCAGCAGCGGGGGGGGACAGCCCCAGCATTTT.

V usage is TRBV6-5 and J usage is TRBJ1-2; the match to TRBD1 covers 9 bases. CDR1 is MNHEY, CDR2 SVGAGI, per germline. The CDR3 has 14 residues. Trimming removed 2 bases from V and 6 bases from J; junction bases left unmatched: 4. This CDR3 is CASSYPGQGDGYTF. CDR3 bases: TGTGCCAGCAGTTACCCGGGACAGGGAGATGGCTACACCTTC.

The chain's CDR3 is CASSREGTLHTEAFF. In DNA, the CDR3 is TGTGCCAGCAGCCGAGAAGGGACCCTACACACTGAAGCTTTCTTT. The chain combines TRBV7-8 with TRBJ1-1, with D perhaps TRBD1 (5 bases). V lost 5 bases to trimming and J lost 3 bases, with 16 bases between them. The CDR3 contains 15 residues. Germline V gene sequence: CDR1 SGHVS, CDR2 FQNEAQ.